This T cell receptor beta chain is from a study of cytomegalovirus exposure and HLA in healthy donors. Study as a whole: A preliminary data release comprised roughly 80 million unique TCRs obtained from HLA-typed donors.

General observations from the study: Later analysis revealed greater clonal expansion in HLA-associated TCR beta chains than in equally common others.

PCR primers comprised 60 Vbeta and 13 Jbeta primers. Libraries were prepared by immunoSEQ multiplex PCR; TCRdb keeps only in-frame clonotypes and omits some of them. In the table there are 200,000 or so clones, more than 75% of which are singletons. The CDR3 is made up of 17 amino acids. Trimming at V came to 4 bases and at J to 4 bases, leaving 13 bases not matched to a gene. Germline values: CDR1 SEHNR, CDR2 FQNEAQ (reference sequence). A note on this clone: The antigen is unknown.

The TCR sequence derives from a human donor in good health. The chain couples TRBV7-9 to TRBJ2-3, with TRBD2 identical over 8 bases. Sample: PBMCs. This CDR3 reads CASSSRGSGTFPDTQYF. The CDR3 bases are TGTGCCAGCAGCTCAAGGGGTAGCGGGACTTTTCCAGATACGCAGTATTTT.